This T cell receptor beta chain was identified in a study of T cell repertoires in aging, cancer and after chemotherapy. Study summary: Patients with chronic lymphocytic leukemia were sampled before and after fludarabine- or bendamustine-based chemotherapy. The full dataset contained several million TCR reads.

Amplification of TCR beta used genomic DNA extracted from peripheral blood. The V gene end was trimmed by 6 bases and the J gene end by 4 bases; junction bases not matched to a gene: 10. The CDR3 has 16 amino acids. Germline CDR1 is MNHEY and CDR2 is SVGAGI. Regarding this clonotype: Its antigen is not identified.

A mixed TRB-A/B primer pool amplified rearranged TRB by multiplex touch-down PCR. TCRdb reanalysed the multiplex PCR reads using MiXCR and keeps one entry per CDR3 protein. This sample has 1,200 or so distinct CDR3 sequences, with about 24% found just once. Study-wide findings and caveats: In each cancer cohort, median generation probability increased across chemotherapy, suggesting thymic output rebounded.

The source material was blood. The rearrangement links TRBV6-5 to TRBJ2-1, with TRBD2 matching 9 bases. The source is a human donor with a blood cancer. The CDR3 loop reads CASSPIAGVSYNEQFF. The CDR3 DNA is TGTGCCAGCAGCCCTATAGCGGGAGTGTCTTACAATGAGCAGTTCTTC.